The 26 T cell receptor beta chains reported below all come from one sample, sequenced in a study of shared clonotypes between healthy human individuals. Assay: immunoSEQ multiplex PCR; the TCRdb copy retains only in-frame clones and omits some. The sample shows 100,000 or so clones, 67% of them seen only once. Specimen: memory CD8+ T cells sorted from blood. Subset noted: CD45RO+ cells pooled with CCR7-negative TemRA cells. These receptors were collected from a woman aged 25 to 39 in good health.

The chain combines TRBV5-1 with TRBJ2-3; unclear D gene. The CDR3 is 14 amino acids. CDR1 is SGHRS and CDR2 is YFSETQ in the germline V gene. Trimming removed 3 bases from V and 2 bases from J, with 10 bases in between. CDR3 loop: CASSWSRPTDTQYF. The CDR3 coding sequence is TGCGCCAGCAGCTGGTCTAGACCCACAGATACGCAGTATTTT.

Many counts were recorded for this clone. Different DNA sequences within this sample yield the same CDR3. The CDR3 spells CASSSRDFTYEQYF. The CDR3, as DNA: TGTGCCAGCAGCTCAAGGGATTTCACCTACGAGCAGTACTTC. The chain uses TRBV7-9 and TRBJ2-7; D is uncertain. Trimming stripped 4 bases from V and 2 bases from J, with 12 bases between. The CDR3 has 14 amino acids. The germline V gene encodes CDR1 SEHNR and CDR2 FQNEAQ (reference sequence).

The chain couples TRBV14 to TRBJ2-7; the match to TRBD2 covers 7 bases. With V trimmed by 3 bases and J by 3 bases, 5 bases remained unmatched. Germline V gene lookup returns CDR1 SGHDN and CDR2 FVKESK. This CDR3 is built from 14 residues. CDR3 loop: CASSHERGGYEQYF. CDR3 sequence (DNA): TGTGCCAGCAGCCATGAGCGGGGAGGCTACGAGCAGTACTTC.

V is TRBV9 and J is TRBJ2-5; maybe TRBD2 (6 bases). The CDR3 totals 14 residues. Trimming stripped 0 bases from V and 9 bases from J, with 15 bases between. In germline, CDR1 is SGDLS, CDR2 YYNGEE. CDR3 residues: CASSVGGGSDAQYF. CDR3 in DNA: TGTGCCAGCAGCGTAGGCGGAGGGTCGGACGCCCAGTACTTC.

The chain joins TRBV29-1 to TRBJ2-7; 9 bases map to TRBD2. The CDR3 length is 13 residues. The V gene's germline CDR1 is SQVTM and CDR2 ANQGSEA. After removal of 6 bases from V and 2 bases from J, the junction contained 5 bases not matched to a gene. CDR3 coding DNA: TGCAGCGTCAGACTAGCGGAGGCCTACGAGCAGTACTTC. Protein: CSVRLAEAYEQYF.

The chain couples TRBV11-1 to TRBJ2-1; 7 bases are a match to TRBD2. Per germline, CDR1 SGHAT and CDR2 FQDESV (reference sequence). This CDR3 is built from 15 residues. V was clipped by 5 bases and J by 5 bases; unmatched bases: 9. The DNA for the CDR3 is TGTGCCAGCAGCCCAACTAGCGCAGGTGACAATGAGCAGTTCTTC. Translating gives CASSPTSAGDNEQFF.

This clone was counted ten times or more. The genes are TRBV2 and TRBJ2-7; D is possibly TRBD2 (6 bases). The CDR3 totals 13 residues. Germline values: CDR1 SNHLY, CDR2 FYNNEI. V dropped 1 base and J dropped 2 bases, with 6 bases sitting between them. The DNA for the CDR3 is TGTGCCAGCAGTGAAGGGGGGGCCTACGAGCAGTACTTC. Amino acid sequence: CASSEGGAYEQYF.

The rearrangement uses TRBV7-3 and TRBJ2-2; TRBD2 is a possible D gene (5 bases). The germline gives CDR1 SGHTA, CDR2 FQGTGA. V was pared by 0 bases and J by 6 bases, with 8 bases between. The CDR3 extends over 14 amino acids. CDR3 region: CASSLTGAAGELFF. CDR3 sequence (DNA): TGTGCCAGCAGCTTAACGGGAGCGGCCGGGGAGCTGTTTTTT.

The chain has TRBV29-1 and TRBJ1-2; D not certain. The CDR3 is 11 amino acids. Germline V lookup: CDR1 SQVTM, CDR2 ANQGSEA. Trimming left V 8 bases short and J 4 bases short, with 11 bases between. CDR3 sequence reads: CSIVEAYGYTF. CDR3 coding DNA: TGCAGCATAGTCGAAGCCTATGGCTACACCTTC. The whole variable domain, filled in from reference TRBV29-1 and TRBJ1-2, reads SAVISQKPSRDICQRGTSLTIQCQVDSQVTMMFWYRQQPGQSLTLIATANQGSEATYESGFVIDKFPISRPNLTFSTLTVSNMSPEDSSIYLCSIVEAYGYTFGSGTRLTVV.

The chain employs TRBV7-9 and TRBJ2-7; D not certain. This CDR3 comprises 12 residues. V was pared by 2 bases and J by 5 bases, with 7 bases between. Germline CDR1 is SEHNR and CDR2 is FQNEAQ (reference sequence). The CDR3 DNA sequence: TGTGCCAGCAGCTTATCAGTTAACGAGCAGTACTTC. It codes for CASSLSVNEQYF.

The sample holds many counts of this clone. V gene TRBV15 combines with J gene TRBJ2-7, with 12 bases aligning to TRBD1. The CDR3 sequence is 16 residues long. After removal of 3 bases from V and 5 bases from J, the junction contained 8 bases not matched to a gene. Per the germline V gene, CDR1 is LNHNV and CDR2 is YYDKDF (reference sequence). CDR3 region: CATSSAFGTGGHEQYF. For the CDR3, the DNA is TGTGCCACCAGCAGCGCATTCGGGACAGGGGGCCACGAGCAGTACTTC.

The chain links TRBV5-1 to TRBJ2-2; D gene uncertain. The length of the CDR3 is 17 residues. Germline V gene lookup returns CDR1 SGHRS and CDR2 YFSETQ. Trimming took 0 bases from V and 4 from J, leaving 16 bases between them. The CDR3 sequence: CASSLVELTTATGELFF. CDR3 nucleotides: TGCGCCAGCAGCTTGGTCGAACTGACGACGGCCACCGGGGAGCTGTTTTTT.

This rearrangement joins TRBV5-1 to TRBJ2-7; D is unclear. Germline CDR1 reads SGHRS; CDR2 reads YFSETQ. Between the trimmed V and J ends, which lost 1 base and 2 bases, there was a span of 10 bases. The CDR3 length is 14 residues. The CDR3 loop reads CASSLLDPTYEQYF. In DNA form, the CDR3 reads TGCGCCAGCAGCTTGTTGGACCCCACCTACGAGCAGTACTTC. The full variable domain, rest sourced from reference TRBV5-1 and TRBJ2-7, is KAGVTQTPRYLIKTRGQQVTLSCSPISGHRSVSWYQQTPGQGLQFLFEYFSETQRNKGNFPGRFSGRQFSNSRSEMNVSTLELGDSALYLCASSLLDPTYEQYFGPGTRLTVT.

This sequence joins TRBV6-4 and TRBJ2-1, with TRBD1 as a possible D gene (6 bases). CDR3 length equals 13 residues. Between the trimmed V and J ends, which lost 2 bases and 5 bases, there was a span of 7 bases. Germline V gives CDR1 MRHNA, CDR2 SNTAGT. CDR3 sequence (DNA): TGTGCCAGCAGTGACCGGGACAACAATGAGCAGTTCTTC. This gives the protein CASSDRDNNEQFF.

The genes are TRBV5-4 and TRBJ2-5; perhaps TRBD1 as D (6 bases). The germline V gene has CDR1 SGHNT and CDR2 YYREEE (reference sequence). Trimming pared 4 bases from V and 1 base from J, leaving 11 bases between. The CDR3 is 14 amino acids. DNA of the CDR3: TGTGCCAGCAGCGAGGGACATACCCAAGAGACCCAGTACTTC. As protein: CASSEGHTQETQYF. The full variable domain, its missing parts supplied by reference TRBV5-4 and TRBJ2-5, is ETGVTQSPTHLIKTRGQQVTLRCSSQSGHNTVSWYQQALGQGPQFIFQYYREEENGRGNFPPRFSGLQFPNYSSELNVNALELDDSALYLCASSEGHTQETQYFGPGTRLLVL.

The rearrangement joins TRBV7-9 to TRBJ1-2; unclear D gene. The CDR3 runs to 15 residues. Trimming took off 5 bases at V and 0 bases at J, with 13 bases between the two ends. CDR1 is SEHNR, CDR2 FQNEAQ, per germline (reference sequence). The DNA for the CDR3 is TGTGCCAGCAGCACCGTCACACATACTAACTATGGCTACACCTTC. Residues: CASSTVTHTNYGYTF. The full variable domain, rest sourced from reference TRBV7-9 and TRBJ1-2, is DTGVSQNPRHKITKRGQNVTFRCDPISEHNRLYWYRQTLGQGPEFLTYFQNEAQLEKSRLLSDRFSAERPKGSFSTLEIQRTEQGDSAMYLCASSTVTHTNYGYTFGSGTRLTVV.

The chain uses TRBV9 and TRBJ2-1; D may be TRBD1 (5 bases). CDR1 and CDR2 (germline): SGDLS, YYNGEE. This CDR3 is 13 amino acids long. V dropped 3 bases and J dropped 8 bases, with 12 bases sitting between them. CDR3 nucleotide sequence: TGTGCCAGCAGCGGAAACCAGGGCTATGAGCAGTTCTTC. It codes for CASSGNQGYEQFF.

This clone was seen a few times. Within the sample, other DNA sequences also encode this same CDR3. The chain has TRBV7-9 and TRBJ2-7, with D possibly TRBD2 on 6 matching bases. This CDR3 comprises 16 residues. The V end lost 3 bases, the J end lost 0 bases, and 15 bases lay between the germline ends. From germline, CDR1 is SEHNR and CDR2 FQNEAQ (reference sequence). Here the CDR3 reads CASSLPGTASSYEQYF. As DNA, the CDR3 is TGTGCCAGCAGCTTGCCCGGGACTGCCAGCTCCTACGAGCAGTACTTC.

The chain has TRBV6-1 and TRBJ2-7; D possibly corresponds to TRBD1 (6 bases). Trimming took off 3 bases at V and 0 bases at J, with 9 bases between the two ends. Per germline, CDR1 MNHNS and CDR2 SASEGT. There are 14 residues in the CDR3. The CDR3 here is CASSEGHHSYEQYF. Written as DNA, the CDR3 is TGTGCCAGCAGTGAGGGACACCACTCCTACGAGCAGTACTTC.

This chain joins TRBV5-1 and TRBJ1-3; D uncertain. The V and J ends lost 9 bases and 8 bases respectively, with 15 bases between them. The CDR3 has 12 amino acids. Germline V gene lookup returns CDR1 SGHRS and CDR2 YFSETQ. The CDR3 spells CANKRVVYTIYF. CDR3 bases: TGCGCCAACAAGAGGGTGGTTTACACCATATATTTT. The complete variable domain, with remaining parts taken from reference TRBV5-1 and TRBJ1-3, reads KAGVTQTPRYLIKTRGQQVTLSCSPISGHRSVSWYQQTPGQGLQFLFEYFSETQRNKGNFPGRFSGRQFSNSRSEMNVSTLELGDSALYLCANKRVVYTIYFGEGSWLTVV.

The chain recombines TRBV7-9 with TRBJ1-1; D gene unclear. Germline V gene data show CDR1 as SEHNR and CDR2 as FQNEAQ (reference sequence). This CDR3 spans 11 amino acids. The ends were cut back, 5 bases at V and 7 bases at J, with 8 bases in the middle. The CDR3 sequence: CASSLKGEAFF. The CDR3 coding sequence is TGTGCCAGCAGCCTTAAGGGTGAAGCTTTCTTT.

V is TRBV9 and J is TRBJ1-2; TRBD1 is a possible D gene (6 bases). Trimming pared 3 bases from V and 6 bases from J, leaving 21 bases between. Per the germline V gene, CDR1 is SGDLS and CDR2 is YYNGEE. The CDR3 is made up of 16 amino acids. In DNA form, the CDR3 reads TGTGCCAGCAGCGCCCTGATTCAGGGGCGCGGTCATGGCTACACCTTC. Translation: CASSALIQGRGHGYTF.

Comment on this clone: This sample includes further DNA sequences coding for the same CDR3. The rearrangement uses TRBV9 and TRBJ1-1; possibly TRBD1 for D (5 bases). The CDR3 sequence is 14 residues long. V was pared by 0 bases and J by 4 bases, with 10 bases between. Germline V gene data show CDR1 as SGDLS and CDR2 as YYNGEE. CDR3 sequence: CASSVAGGSTEAFF. The CDR3 DNA reads TGTGCCAGCAGCGTAGCTGGGGGGAGCACTGAAGCTTTCTTT.

The chain has TRBV7-9 and TRBJ2-3; 7 nucleotides align to TRBD2. Germline-derived CDR1 and CDR2 are SEHNR and FQNEAQ (reference sequence). V was clipped by 11 bases and J by 1 base; unmatched bases: 12. The CDR3 loop spans 15 amino acids. CDR3 sequence: CALRGGGYRTDTQYF. The CDR3 nucleotides read TGTGCCCTAAGGGGCGGGGGATACCGCACAGATACGCAGTATTTT.

The chain is built from TRBV6-5 and TRBJ2-7; D is unresolved. Germline-derived CDR1 and CDR2 are MNHEY and SVGAGI. The V end was cut by 6 bases, the J end by 6 bases, with 15 bases between. The CDR3 contains 13 residues. CDR3 amino acids: CASSYSQELEQYF. DNA of the CDR3: TGTGCCAGCAGCTACAGTCAGGAGCTCGAGCAGTACTTC.

The chain has TRBV11-2 and TRBJ2-2; TRBD2 is a possible D gene (5 bases). CDR1 and CDR2 from the germline V gene are SGHAT and FQNNGV. V lost 0 bases and J lost 0, with 11 bases in between. The CDR3 extends over 17 amino acids. The CDR3 region has the DNA TGTGCCAGCAGCTTAGATTCTGGCGGGCCGAACACCGGGGAGCTGTTTTTT. Protein sequence: CASSLDSGGPNTGELFF.